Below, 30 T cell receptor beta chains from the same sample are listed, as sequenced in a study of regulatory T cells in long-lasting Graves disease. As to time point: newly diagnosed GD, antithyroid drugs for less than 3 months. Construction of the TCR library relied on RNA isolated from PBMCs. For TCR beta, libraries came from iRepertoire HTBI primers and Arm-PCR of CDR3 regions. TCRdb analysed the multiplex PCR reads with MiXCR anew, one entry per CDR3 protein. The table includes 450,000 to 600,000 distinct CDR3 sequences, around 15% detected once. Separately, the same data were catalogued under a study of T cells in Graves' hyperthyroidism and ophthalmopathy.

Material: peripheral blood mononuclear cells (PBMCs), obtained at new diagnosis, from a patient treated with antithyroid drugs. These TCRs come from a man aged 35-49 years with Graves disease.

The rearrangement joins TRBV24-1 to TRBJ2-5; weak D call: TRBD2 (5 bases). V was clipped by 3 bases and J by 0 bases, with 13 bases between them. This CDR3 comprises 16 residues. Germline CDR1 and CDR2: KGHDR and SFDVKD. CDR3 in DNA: TGTGCCACCAGTGATCTAGCTGGGCCAGACCAAGAGACCCAGTACTTC. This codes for CATSDLAGPDQETQYF.

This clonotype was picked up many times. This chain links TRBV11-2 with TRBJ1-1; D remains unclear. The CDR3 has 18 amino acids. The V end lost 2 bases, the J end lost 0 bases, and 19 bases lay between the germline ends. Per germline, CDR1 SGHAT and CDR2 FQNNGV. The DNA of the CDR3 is TGTGCCAGCAGCTTACAGGCGCCCCCGCGGGGAGTGAACACTGAAGCTTTCTTT. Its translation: CASSLQAPPRGVNTEAFF. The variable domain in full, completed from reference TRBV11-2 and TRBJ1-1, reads EAGVAQSPRYKIIEKRQSVAFWCNPISGHATLYWYQQILGQGPKLLIQFQNNGVVDDSQLPKDRFSAERLKGVDSTLKIQPAKLEDSAVYLCASSLQAPPRGVNTEAFFGQGTRLTVV.

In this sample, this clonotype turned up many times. The CDR3 bases are TGTGCCAGCATGGGAGATCGACAGGGCCCTTACGAGCAGTACTTC. It is translated as CASMGDRQGPYEQYF. V and J are TRBV12-3 or TRBV12-4 and TRBJ2-7; 7 nucleotides agree with TRBD1. The CDR3 is 15 amino acids. Trimming removed 7 bases from V and 4 bases from J; junction bases left unmatched: 13.

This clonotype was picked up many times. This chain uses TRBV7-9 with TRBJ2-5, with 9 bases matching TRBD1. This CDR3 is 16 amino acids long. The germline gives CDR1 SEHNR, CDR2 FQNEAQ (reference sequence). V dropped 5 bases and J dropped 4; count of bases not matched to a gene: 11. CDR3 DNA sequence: TGTGCCAGCAGCCACCGGGACAGGGAAATGCGAGAGACCCAGTACTTC. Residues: CASSHRDREMRETQYF. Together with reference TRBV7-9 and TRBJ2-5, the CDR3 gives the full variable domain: DTGVSQNPRHKITKRGQNVTFRCDPISEHNRLYWYRQTLGQGPEFLTYFQNEAQLEKSRLLSDRFSAERPKGSFSTLEIQRTEQGDSAMYLCASSHRDREMRETQYFGPGTRLLVL.

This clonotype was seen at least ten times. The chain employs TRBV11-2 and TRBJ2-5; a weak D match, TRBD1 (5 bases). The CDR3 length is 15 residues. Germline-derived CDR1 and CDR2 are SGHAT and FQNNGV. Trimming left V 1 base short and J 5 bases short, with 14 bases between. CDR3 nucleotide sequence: TGTGCCAGCAGCTTAGGCTTGCAGGGTGGGGAGACCCAGTACTTC. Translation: CASSLGLQGGETQYF.

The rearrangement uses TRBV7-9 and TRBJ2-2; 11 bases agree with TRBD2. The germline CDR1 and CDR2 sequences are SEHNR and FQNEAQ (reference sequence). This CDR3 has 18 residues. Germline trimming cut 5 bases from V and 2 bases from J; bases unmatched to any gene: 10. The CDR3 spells CASSRPTSGVSNTGELFF. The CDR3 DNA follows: TGTGCCAGCAGCCGGCCGACTAGCGGGGTTTCCAACACCGGGGAGCTGTTTTTT.

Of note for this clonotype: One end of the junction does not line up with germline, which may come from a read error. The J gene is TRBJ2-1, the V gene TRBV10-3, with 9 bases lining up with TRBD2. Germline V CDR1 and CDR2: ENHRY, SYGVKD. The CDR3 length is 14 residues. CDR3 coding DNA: TGTGCCCTCAGCCCGGGACTAGCTGTTAATGAGCAGTTCTTC. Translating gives CALSPGLAVNEQFF.

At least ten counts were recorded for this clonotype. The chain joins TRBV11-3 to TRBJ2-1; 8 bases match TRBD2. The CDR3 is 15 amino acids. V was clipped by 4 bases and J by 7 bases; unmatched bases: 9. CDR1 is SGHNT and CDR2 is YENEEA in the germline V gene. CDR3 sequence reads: CASSSRAGVRNEQFF. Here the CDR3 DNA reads TGTGCCAGCAGCTCAAGAGCGGGAGTTCGGAATGAGCAGTTCTTC.

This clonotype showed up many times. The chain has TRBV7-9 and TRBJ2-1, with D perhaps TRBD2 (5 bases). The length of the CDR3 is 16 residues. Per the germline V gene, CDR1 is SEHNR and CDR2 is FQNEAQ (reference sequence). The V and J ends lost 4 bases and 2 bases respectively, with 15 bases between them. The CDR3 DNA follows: TGTGCCAGCAGCTCTGGAGGCTACCGGGCCTACAATGAGCAGTTCTTC. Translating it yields CASSSGGYRAYNEQFF.

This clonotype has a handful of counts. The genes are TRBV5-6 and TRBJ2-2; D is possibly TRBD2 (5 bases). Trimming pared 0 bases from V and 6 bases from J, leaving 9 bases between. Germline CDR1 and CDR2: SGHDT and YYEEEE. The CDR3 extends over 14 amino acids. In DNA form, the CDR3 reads TGTGCCAGCAGCTTGGAACGGGGTTCCGGGGAGCTGTTTTTT. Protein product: CASSLERGSGELFF.

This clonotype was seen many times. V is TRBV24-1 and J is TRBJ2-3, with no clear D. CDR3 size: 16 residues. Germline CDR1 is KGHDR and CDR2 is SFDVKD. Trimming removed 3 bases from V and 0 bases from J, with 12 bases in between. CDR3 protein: CATSDRHRISTDTQYF. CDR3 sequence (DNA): TGTGCCACCAGTGATCGACACAGAATTAGCACAGATACGCAGTATTTT.

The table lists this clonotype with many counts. The CDR3 DNA reads TGCAGTGCTAGAGACTTCTTGCTTACTAGCGGACAAGAGACCCAGTACTTC. Translation: CSARDFLLTSGQETQYF. The rearrangement links TRBV20-1 to TRBJ2-5; 8 bases are a match to TRBD2. The ends lost 0 bases at V and 2 bases at J; junction bases unmatched: 11. The CDR3 covers 17 residues. Germline loops: CDR1 DFQATT, CDR2 SNEGSKA (reference sequence).

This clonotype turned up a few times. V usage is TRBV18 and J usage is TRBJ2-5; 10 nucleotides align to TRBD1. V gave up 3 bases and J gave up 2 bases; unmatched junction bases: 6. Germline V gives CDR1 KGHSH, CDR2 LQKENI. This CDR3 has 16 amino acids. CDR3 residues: CASSPRDRGWQETQYF. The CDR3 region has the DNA TGTGCCAGCTCACCCCGGGACAGGGGTTGGCAAGAGACCCAGTACTTC.

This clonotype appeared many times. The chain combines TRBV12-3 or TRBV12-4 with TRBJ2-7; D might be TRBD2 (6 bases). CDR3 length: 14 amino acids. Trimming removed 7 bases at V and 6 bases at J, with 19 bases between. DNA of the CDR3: TGTGCCAGCACCTCCGGGGGAGTAGAAAGCGAGCAGTACTTC. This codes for CASTSGGVESEQYF.

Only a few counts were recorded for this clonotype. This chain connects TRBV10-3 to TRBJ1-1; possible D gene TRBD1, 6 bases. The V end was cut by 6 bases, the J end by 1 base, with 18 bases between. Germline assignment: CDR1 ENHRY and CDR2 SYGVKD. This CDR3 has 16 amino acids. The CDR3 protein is CAIRDRGGTRNTEAFF. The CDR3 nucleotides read TGTGCCATCAGAGATCGTGGGGGCACACGGAACACTGAAGCTTTCTTT.

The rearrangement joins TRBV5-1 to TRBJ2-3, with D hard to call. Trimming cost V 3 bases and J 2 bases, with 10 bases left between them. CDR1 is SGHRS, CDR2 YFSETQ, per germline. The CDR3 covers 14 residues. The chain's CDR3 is CASSSDMYTDTQYF. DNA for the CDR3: TGCGCCAGCAGCTCCGACATGTACACAGATACGCAGTATTTT.

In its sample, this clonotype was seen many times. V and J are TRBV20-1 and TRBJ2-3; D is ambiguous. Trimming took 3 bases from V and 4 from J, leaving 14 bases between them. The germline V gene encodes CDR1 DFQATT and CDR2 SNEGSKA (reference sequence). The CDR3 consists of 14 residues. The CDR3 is CSASRAGSSDTQYF. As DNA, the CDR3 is TGCAGTGCTAGTAGGGCCGGCAGCTCAGATACGCAGTATTTT.

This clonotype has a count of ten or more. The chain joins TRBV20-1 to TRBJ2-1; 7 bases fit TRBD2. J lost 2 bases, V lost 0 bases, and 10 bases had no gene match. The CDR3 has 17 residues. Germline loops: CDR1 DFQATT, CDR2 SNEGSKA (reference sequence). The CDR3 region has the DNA TGCAGTGCTAGAGATGGGGAGGGCCGACGTGCCTACAATGAGCAGTTCTTC. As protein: CSARDGEGRRAYNEQFF.

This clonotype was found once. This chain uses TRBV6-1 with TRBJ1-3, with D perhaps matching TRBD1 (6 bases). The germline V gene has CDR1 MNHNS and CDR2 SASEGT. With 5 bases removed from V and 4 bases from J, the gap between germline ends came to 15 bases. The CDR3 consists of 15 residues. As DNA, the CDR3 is TGTGCCAGCAGTAACCGGGGGGGGCGCGGAAACACCATATATTTT. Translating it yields CASSNRGGRGNTIYF.

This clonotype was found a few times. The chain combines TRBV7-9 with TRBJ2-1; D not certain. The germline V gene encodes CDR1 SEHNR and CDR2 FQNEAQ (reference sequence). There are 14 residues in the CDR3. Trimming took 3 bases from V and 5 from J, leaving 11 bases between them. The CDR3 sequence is CASSFSSSHNEQFF. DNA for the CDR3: TGTGCCAGCAGCTTCTCTTCCAGCCACAATGAGCAGTTCTTC.

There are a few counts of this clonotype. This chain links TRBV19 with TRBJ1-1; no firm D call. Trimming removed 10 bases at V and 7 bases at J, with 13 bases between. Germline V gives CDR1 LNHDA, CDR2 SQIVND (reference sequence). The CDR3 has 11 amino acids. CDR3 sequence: CATSVGDEAFF. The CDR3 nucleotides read TGTGCCACCTCCGTTGGGGATGAAGCTTTCTTT.

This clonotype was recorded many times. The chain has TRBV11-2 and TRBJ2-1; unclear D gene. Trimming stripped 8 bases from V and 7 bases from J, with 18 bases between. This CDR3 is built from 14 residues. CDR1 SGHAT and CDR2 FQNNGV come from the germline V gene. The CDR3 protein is CASRRFLSENEQFF. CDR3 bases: TGTGCCAGCCGCCGGTTTTTGTCGGAGAATGAGCAGTTCTTC.

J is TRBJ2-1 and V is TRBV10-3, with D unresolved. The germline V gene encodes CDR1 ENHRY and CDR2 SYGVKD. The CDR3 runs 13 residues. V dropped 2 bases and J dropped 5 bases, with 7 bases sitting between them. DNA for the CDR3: TGTGCCATCAGTGAGGGTACCAACAATGAGCAGTTCTTC. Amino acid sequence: CAISEGTNNEQFF.

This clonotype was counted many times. CDR3 residues: CASSVSRVNTEAFF. CDR3 in DNA: TGTGCCAGCAGTGTAAGTCGGGTGAACACTGAAGCTTTCTTT. The chain combines TRBV12-3 or TRBV12-4 with TRBJ1-1; no firm D call. The V gene lost 5 bases and the J gene lost 0 bases, with 10 bases spanning the gap. The CDR3 sequence is 14 residues long.

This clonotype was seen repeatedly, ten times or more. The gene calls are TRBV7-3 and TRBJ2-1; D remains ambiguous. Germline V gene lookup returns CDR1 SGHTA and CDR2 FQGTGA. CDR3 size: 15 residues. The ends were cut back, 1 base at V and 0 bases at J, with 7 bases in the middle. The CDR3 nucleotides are TGTGCCAGCAGCTTAATTTGGAGCTCCTACAATGAGCAGTTCTTC. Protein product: CASSLIWSSYNEQFF.

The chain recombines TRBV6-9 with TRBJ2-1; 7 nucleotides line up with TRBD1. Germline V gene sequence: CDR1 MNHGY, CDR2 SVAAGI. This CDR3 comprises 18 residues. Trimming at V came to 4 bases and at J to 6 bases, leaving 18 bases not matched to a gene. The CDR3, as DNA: TGTGCCAGCAGTTTTCCACACCCCGGGACAGAGGTCTTCAATGAGCAGTTCTTC. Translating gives CASSFPHPGTEVFNEQFF.

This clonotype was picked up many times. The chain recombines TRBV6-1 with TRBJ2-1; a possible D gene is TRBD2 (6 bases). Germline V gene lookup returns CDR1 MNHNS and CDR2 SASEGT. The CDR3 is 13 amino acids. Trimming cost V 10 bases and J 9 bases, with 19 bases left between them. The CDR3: CATTGLAVGEQFF. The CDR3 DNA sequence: TGTGCCACTACGGGGTTAGCGGTCGGTGAGCAGTTCTTC.

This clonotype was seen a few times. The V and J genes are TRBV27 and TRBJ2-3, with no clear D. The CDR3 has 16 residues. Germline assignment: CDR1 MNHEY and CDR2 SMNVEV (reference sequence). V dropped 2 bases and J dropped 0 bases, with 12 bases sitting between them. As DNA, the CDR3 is TGTGCCAGCAGTTTAAGTCCGACCCCTAGCACAGATACGCAGTATTTT. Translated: CASSLSPTPSTDTQYF.

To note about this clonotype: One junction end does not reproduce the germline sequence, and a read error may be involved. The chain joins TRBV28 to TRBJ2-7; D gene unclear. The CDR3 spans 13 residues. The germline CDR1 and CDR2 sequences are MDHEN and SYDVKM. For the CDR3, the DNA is TGTGCCACCAGTTCGGGCACCCCTTACGAGCAGTACTTC. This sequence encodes CATSSGTPYEQYF.

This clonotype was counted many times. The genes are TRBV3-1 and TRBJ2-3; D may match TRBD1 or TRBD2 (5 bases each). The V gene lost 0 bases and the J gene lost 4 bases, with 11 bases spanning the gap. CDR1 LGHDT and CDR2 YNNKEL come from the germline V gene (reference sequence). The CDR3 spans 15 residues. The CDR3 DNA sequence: TGTGCCAGCAGCCAAGATCCTAGAGGGGCAGATACGCAGTATTTT. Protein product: CASSQDPRGADTQYF.